Listed here are 30 T cell receptor beta chains from one sample, sequenced in a study of T cell responses to AZD1222 COVID-19 vaccine. Assay: immunoSEQ multiplex PCR; the TCRdb copy retains only in-frame clones and omits some. The table lists approximately 170,000 clones, 80% to 95% of them singletons. Source: peripheral blood, taken on day 0 of AZD1222 vaccination. All receptors come from an adult in good health.

The chain uses TRBV11-2 and TRBJ1-3; D uncertain. CDR1 and CDR2 (germline): SGHAT, FQNNGV. This CDR3 region has 15 residues. Trimming cost V 4 bases and J 0 bases, with 10 bases left between them. CDR3 nucleotide sequence: TGTGCCAGCAGCTCAGGTCTGAGCTCTGGAAACACCATATATTTT. Translation gives CASSSGLSSGNTIYF.

This clone occurred once. The chain recombines TRBV9 with TRBJ2-1; 10 positions agree with TRBD2. This CDR3 region has 14 residues. Germline assignment: CDR1 SGDLS and CDR2 YYNGEE. J lost 6 bases, V lost 4 bases, and 4 bases had no gene match. In DNA, the CDR3 is TGTGCCAGCAGCCCGGGACTAGCGAGCAATGAGCAGTTCTTC. Translating it yields CASSPGLASNEQFF.

The chain is built from TRBV11-2 and TRBJ2-7; 13 positions agree with TRBD2. Germline-derived CDR1 and CDR2 are SGHAT and FQNNGV. The CDR3 covers 16 residues. V trimming: 1 base; J trimming: 3 bases; junction bases outside the gene matches: 3. CDR3 nucleotides: TGTGCCAGCAGCTTAGGGGGACTAGCGGGACTCTACGAGCAGTACTTC. Protein product: CASSLGGLAGLYEQYF.

The J gene is TRBJ2-5, the V gene TRBV11-3; D gene uncertain. The CDR3 has 12 amino acids. Per germline, CDR1 SGHNT and CDR2 YENEEA. The germline V and J ends were trimmed by 0 bases and 9 bases, with 8 bases remaining between them. The CDR3 is CASSLDNRAQYF. The DNA for the CDR3 is TGTGCCAGCAGCTTAGATAATAGGGCCCAGTACTTC.

This chain links TRBV4-2 with TRBJ2-1; 7 bases line up with TRBD2. The germline CDR1 and CDR2 sequences are LGHNA and YNFKEQ. The CDR3 length is 14 residues. The junction had 4 bases not matched to a gene; V was cut back by 0 bases and J by 8 bases. This CDR3 reads CASSQEISGYEQFF. The CDR3 DNA reads as TGTGCCAGCAGCCAAGAGATTAGCGGGTATGAGCAGTTCTTC.

The genes are TRBV5-4 and TRBJ2-5; D is unclear. Between the trimmed V and J ends, which lost 4 bases and 2 bases, there was a span of 15 bases. This CDR3 region has 15 residues. Germline V gene data show CDR1 as SGHNT and CDR2 as YYREEE (reference sequence). The CDR3 is CASSPAPTGQETQYF. In DNA, the CDR3 is TGTGCCAGCAGCCCAGCTCCGACCGGTCAAGAGACCCAGTACTTC.

The rearrangement links TRBV7-8 to TRBJ1-2; TRBD1 might be the D (6 bases). There are 15 residues in the CDR3. The germline V gene encodes CDR1 SGHVS and CDR2 FQNEAQ. The ends were cut back, 1 base at V and 3 bases at J, with 12 bases in the middle. The CDR3 is CASSLEAGVDYGYTF. The CDR3 DNA reads TGTGCCAGCAGCTTAGAGGCAGGGGTGGACTATGGCTACACCTTC.

The rearrangement uses TRBV27 and TRBJ2-3, with D maybe TRBD1 (6 bases). Germline loops: CDR1 MNHEY, CDR2 SMNVEV (reference sequence). Trimming shortened V by 4 bases and J by 11 bases, and 19 bases separated the two germline ends. This CDR3 has 14 residues. CDR3 loop: CASSSNAMARGQYF. The CDR3, as DNA: TGTGCCAGCAGTTCCAATGCTATGGCCAGGGGGCAGTATTTT.

The chain joins TRBV5-1 to TRBJ2-3, with D unclear. This CDR3 comprises 13 residues. The ends were cut back, 2 bases at V and 4 bases at J, with 8 bases in the middle. The germline CDR1 and CDR2 sequences are SGHRS and YFSETQ. CDR3 protein: CASSLTPPDTQYF. The CDR3 DNA reads TGCGCCAGCAGCTTAACCCCCCCAGATACGCAGTATTTT.

This rearrangement joins TRBV28 to TRBJ2-7; D uncertain. Germline CDR1 reads MDHEN; CDR2 reads SYDVKM. CDR3 length equals 12 residues. Trimming removed 6 bases at V and 2 bases at J, with 8 bases between. The CDR3 region is CASSRATYEQYF. CDR3 nucleotides: TGTGCCAGCAGCCGGGCCACCTACGAGCAGTACTTC.

The chain carries TRBV3-1 (or the pseudogene TRBV3-2) and TRBJ1-1; D call uncertain. The CDR3 covers 13 residues. Trimming left V 1 base short and J 5 bases short, with 8 bases between. CDR1 and CDR2 from the germline V gene are LGHDT and YNNKEL (reference sequence). The CDR3 spells CASSQGSTTEAFF. CDR3 DNA sequence: TGTGCCAGCAGCCAAGGGTCGACAACTGAAGCTTTCTTT.

The V and J genes are TRBV21-1 and TRBJ2-3; the DNA was not compared with TRBD1, the D call given in the table. TRBV21-1 is reported as a pseudogene. This CDR3 is 15 amino acids long. In DNA form, the CDR3 reads TGTGCCAGCAGAAGGACAGGGGCCTTCGCAGATACGCAGTATTTT. It encodes CASRRTGAFADTQYF.

This clone turned up a few times. This chain links TRBV28 with TRBJ2-1; 9 bases agree with TRBD2. There are 15 residues in the CDR3. The V and J ends lost 2 bases and 6 bases, in that order; junction bases with no gene match: 5. Germline V gene sequence: CDR1 MDHEN, CDR2 SYDVKM. CDR3 sequence (DNA): TGTGCCAGCAGTTTAGCGGGAGGGCCGGCCAATGAGCAGTTCTTC. Its translation: CASSLAGGPANEQFF.

CDR3 in amino acids: CASSLVAQSSYEQYF. As DNA, the CDR3 is TGTGCCAGCAGCTTAGTTGCCCAGAGCTCCTACGAGCAGTACTTC. The J gene is TRBJ2-7, the V gene TRBV11-1, with D unclear. Germline lookup yields CDR1 SGHAT and CDR2 FQDESV (reference sequence). The CDR3 covers 15 residues. Trimming stripped 1 base from V and 0 bases from J, with 10 bases between.

The chain carries TRBV18 and TRBJ1-1; D gene ambiguous. Germline-derived CDR1 and CDR2 are KGHSH and LQKENI. The V end lost 3 bases, the J end lost 3 bases, and 8 bases lay between the germline ends. The length of the CDR3 is 13 residues. CDR3 in DNA: TGTGCCAGCTCACCGCAGCCCGACACTGAAGCTTTCTTT. Translating gives CASSPQPDTEAFF. Together with reference TRBV18 and TRBJ1-1, the CDR3 gives the full variable domain: NAGVMQNPRHLVRRRGQEARLRCSPMKGHSHVYWYRQLPEEGLKFMVYLQKENIIDESGMPKERFSAEFPKEGPSILRIQQVVRGDSAAYFCASSPQPDTEAFFGQGTRLTVV.

V and J are TRBV7-9 and TRBJ2-1; either TRBD1 or TRBD2 may fit D (6 bases each). Germline CDR1 reads SEHNR; CDR2 reads FQNEAQ (reference sequence). The CDR3 covers 16 residues. V shed 5 bases and J shed 2 bases, with 16 bases lying between them. The CDR3 sequence is CASSNGTRGPYNEQFF. Written as DNA, the CDR3 is TGTGCCAGCAGCAACGGGACCCGGGGGCCCTACAATGAGCAGTTCTTC.

The chain recombines TRBV5-1 with TRBJ2-7, with D unclear. The CDR3 has 15 residues. Per the germline V gene, CDR1 is SGHRS and CDR2 is YFSETQ. V lost 1 base and J lost 2, with 13 bases in between. This CDR3 reads CASSLNRLAAYEQYF. The DNA for the CDR3 is TGCGCCAGCAGCTTGAATCGTTTGGCCGCCTACGAGCAGTACTTC.

V is TRBV5-1 and J is TRBJ2-2; D might be TRBD2 (6 bases). CDR1 and CDR2 from the germline V gene are SGHRS and YFSETQ. This CDR3 contains 14 residues. The V end lost 0 bases, the J end lost 4 bases, and 7 bases lay between the germline ends. The CDR3 loop is CASSLVSGTGELFF. Here the CDR3 DNA reads TGCGCCAGCAGCTTGGTTAGCGGCACCGGGGAGCTGTTTTTT.

J is TRBJ2-1 and V is TRBV30, with 8 bases aligning to TRBD1. Germline-derived CDR1 and CDR2 are GTSNPN and SVGIG (reference sequence). Trimming at V came to 2 bases and at J to 7 bases, leaving 4 bases not matched to a gene. There are 13 residues in the CDR3. The CDR3 nucleotides read TGTGCCTGGAGTACACAGGGGGGTAATGAGCAGTTCTTC. This sequence encodes CAWSTQGGNEQFF. The full variable domain, rest sourced from reference TRBV30 and TRBJ2-1, is SQTIHQWPATLVQPVGSPLSLECTVEGTSNPNLYWYRQAAGRGLQLLFYSVGIGQISSEVPQNLSASRPQDRQFILSSKKLLLSDSGFYLCAWSTQGGNEQFFGPGTRLTVL.

In its sample, this clone was seen a few times. V gene TRBV19 combines with J gene TRBJ1-3; 7 bases map to TRBD1. With V trimmed by 3 bases and J by 5 bases, 7 bases remained unmatched. The CDR3 runs to 15 residues. CDR1 LNHDA and CDR2 SQIVND come from the germline V gene (reference sequence). The DNA for the CDR3 is TGTGCCAGTAGTATCTCGGGACAGAGTAGAAACACCATATATTTT. Translated, it gives CASSISGQSRNTIYF.

The rearrangement uses TRBV7-2 and TRBJ2-7; D perhaps matches TRBD2 (5 bases). The germline gives CDR1 SGHTA, CDR2 FQGNSA. This CDR3 has 16 residues. Trimming took off 5 bases at V and 2 bases at J, with 19 bases between the two ends. The CDR3 loop reads CASSPREGGWPYEQYF. In nucleotides, the CDR3 is TGTGCCAGCAGCCCTCGTGAGGGCGGGTGGCCCTACGAGCAGTACTTC.

The V gene is TRBV3-1 (or the pseudogene TRBV3-2), the J gene TRBJ2-7, with D possibly being TRBD1 (5 bases). V was shortened by 2 bases and J by 7 bases, with 18 bases between the two germline ends. The germline CDR1 and CDR2 sequences are LGHDT and YNNKEL (reference sequence). The length of the CDR3 is 15 residues. As DNA, the CDR3 is TGTGCCAGCAGCCAATTCGGCCAGGGTCGATCAGAGCAGTACTTC. Its translation is CASSQFGQGRSEQYF.

J is TRBJ2-7 and V is TRBV7-8; 7 nucleotides line up with TRBD1. J lost 6 bases, V lost 5 bases, and 10 bases had no gene match. The CDR3 length is 14 residues. The germline V gene has CDR1 SGHVS and CDR2 FQNEAQ. Written as DNA, the CDR3 is TGTGCCAGCAGCCTGACCCGGGACAGATCCGAGCAGTACTTC. Translation gives CASSLTRDRSEQYF.

The chain uses TRBV19 and TRBJ2-5; D not resolved. The V and J ends lost 3 bases and 7 bases respectively, with 12 bases between them. Germline V CDR1 and CDR2: LNHDA, SQIVND (reference sequence). The CDR3 spans 13 residues. CDR3: CASSISAAVTQYF. In DNA form, the CDR3 reads TGTGCCAGTAGTATCTCGGCAGCCGTGACCCAGTACTTC.

The chain uses TRBV7-9 and TRBJ1-4, with D unclear. V lost 3 bases and J lost 8, with 7 bases in between. The CDR3 contains 12 residues. CDR1 and CDR2 (germline): SEHNR, FQNEAQ (reference sequence). The CDR3 nucleotides read TGTGCCAGCAGCTTGGTAGGAGAAAAACTGTTTTTT. Its protein is CASSLVGEKLFF.

The genes are TRBV2 and TRBJ1-5; possible D gene TRBD1, 5 bases. Between the trimmed V and J ends, which lost 2 bases and 0 bases, there was a span of 8 bases. Germline lookup yields CDR1 SNHLY and CDR2 FYNNEI. The CDR3 has 15 residues. DNA of the CDR3: TGTGCCAGCAGTGAATCAGGGAGTAGCAATCAGCCCCAGCATTTT. Its protein product is CASSESGSSNQPQHF.

The rearrangement joins TRBV6-5 to TRBJ1-1; D remains unclear. The V and J ends lost 11 bases and 0 bases respectively, with 7 bases between them. Per the germline V gene, CDR1 is MNHEY and CDR2 is SVGAGI. The CDR3 is 11 residues long. The CDR3 nucleotides are TGTGCCGTACACGTGAACACTGAAGCTTTCTTT. Translated: CAVHVNTEAFF.

Here the CDR3 DNA reads TGTGCCAGCAGCCTTAAGTTCGAATACACAGATACGCAGTATTTT. It encodes CASSLKFEYTDTQYF. The chain is built from TRBV14 and TRBJ2-3, with D unclear. Looked up from germline, CDR1 is SGHDN and CDR2 is FVKESK. Deletions cut 4 bases from V and 2 bases from J, with 13 bases between. The CDR3 totals 15 residues.

This clone occurred many times. The V call is TRBV25-1, the J call TRBJ2-7; D call uncertain. Germline values: CDR1 MGHDK, CDR2 SYGVNS. The CDR3 loop spans 11 amino acids. The germline V and J ends were trimmed by 6 bases and 2 bases, with 5 bases remaining between them. CDR3 in amino acids: CASSLAYEQYF. The CDR3 DNA follows: TGTGCCAGCAGCCTCGCCTACGAGCAGTACTTC.

This sequence joins TRBV28 and TRBJ1-5; 7 bases align to TRBD1. CDR3 length: 14 residues. The germline V gene has CDR1 MDHEN and CDR2 SYDVKM. V dropped 2 bases and J dropped 5; count of bases not matched to a gene: 3. The CDR3 sequence: CASSLGTAYQPQHF. CDR3 coding DNA: TGTGCCAGCAGTTTAGGGACAGCCTATCAGCCCCAGCATTTT. Full variable domain (outside the CDR3, taken from reference TRBV28 and TRBJ1-5): DVKVTQSSRYLVKRTGEKVFLECVQDMDHENMFWYRQDPGLGLRLIYFSYDVKMKEKGDIPEGYSVSREKKERFSLILESASTNQTSMYLCASSLGTAYQPQHFGDGTRLSIL.